This T cell receptor beta chain was profiled in a study of esophageal squamous cell carcinoma under preoperative chemotherapy. General observations from the study: Tumor-infiltrating lymphocytes showed no significant post-chemotherapy TCR diversity increase, unlike peripheral T cells. Abundant clones tended to shrink rather than expand after paclitaxel-nedaplatin. Post-treatment tumor-infiltrating lymphocytes appeared partly derived from peripheral T cells migrating into the tumor.

This clonotype has at least ten counts. Its antigen is undetermined. TCRdb re-derived calls from the PCR reads in MiXCR, one entry per CDR3 protein. The sample shows 25,000 to 35,000 distinct CDR3 sequences, roughly 50% of them seen only once. As for time point: before preoperative PTX-NDP chemotherapy. Germline V lookup: CDR1 MNHEY, CDR2 SVGAGI. The CDR3 runs 17 residues. Trimming stripped 8 bases from V and 6 bases from J, with 25 bases between. The clonotype originates from a human donor with esophageal squamous cell carcinoma. The donor label of this sample is uncertain. V gene TRBV6-5 combines with J gene TRBJ2-2; weak D call: TRBD2 (5 bases). Sample collection was performed from a patient given preoperative chemotherapy. CDR3 residues: CASDARADFFGAGELFF. Written as DNA, the CDR3 is TGTGCCAGCGATGCGCGGGCGGACTTTTTTGGGGCCGGGGAGCTGTTTTTT.